This is a list of T cell receptor beta chains from one sample in a study of PD-1 blockade in classical Hodgkin lymphoma. Here immunoSEQ multiplex PCR was the method, and the copy in TCRdb shows in-frame clones only, minus some. The table lists 45,000 or so clones, around four fifths of them singletons. Material: peripheral blood mononuclear cells (PBMCs), obtained before the fourth cycle of nivolumab. The receptors shown here come from a human donor with classical Hodgkin lymphoma. CDR3s include the opening cysteine and the closing phenylalanine or tryptophan. Each record gives: V gene, clone size, J gene, D gene, CDR3 protein, CDR3 DNA. A D gene is named only where the DNA matches it firmly. Clone sizes are given selectively: once, few, many, or a class where the clone is expanded.

V gene: TRBV11-3; clone size: -; J gene: TRBJ2-1; D gene: -; CDR3 protein: CASSLDLRGCYEQFF; CDR3 DNA: TGTGCCAGCAGCTTAGATCTGAGGGGGTGCTATGAGCAGTTCTTC
V gene: TRBV29-1; clone size: -; J gene: TRBJ1-1; D gene: -; CDR3 protein: CSAGRVGGEAFF; CDR3 DNA: TGCAGCGCCGGTCGGGTAGGCGGTGAAGCTTTCTTT
V gene: TRBV4-3; clone size: -; J gene: TRBJ1-5; D gene: -; CDR3 protein: CASSQDGGNQPQHF; CDR3 DNA: TGCGCCAGCAGCCAAGATGGGGGAAATCAGCCCCAGCATTTT
V gene: TRBV12-5; clone size: once; J gene: TRBJ1-5; D gene: TRBD1; CDR3 protein: CASGGRTGRGNQPQHF; CDR3 DNA: TGTGCTAGTGGTGGAAGGACAGGGAGAGGCAATCAGCCCCAGCATTTT
V gene: TRBV18; clone size: -; J gene: TRBJ2-3; D gene: TRBD1; CDR3 protein: CASSPITGTGENTQYF; CDR3 DNA: TGTGCCAGCTCACCGATCACCGGGACAGGGGAGAATACGCAGTATTTT
V gene: TRBV6-1; clone size: once; J gene: TRBJ1-3; D gene: -; CDR3 protein: CASSEASDPGNTIYF; CDR3 DNA: TGTGCCAGCAGTGAAGCGTCGGACCCTGGAAACACCATATATTTT
V gene: TRBV4-2; clone size: once; J gene: TRBJ2-2; D gene: TRBD1; CDR3 protein: CASTQTTGGALAGELFF; CDR3 DNA: TGTGCCAGCACCCAAACGACAGGGGGCGCGTTGGCCGGGGAGCTGTTTTTT
V gene: TRBV5-1; clone size: -; J gene: TRBJ1-2; D gene: -; CDR3 protein: CASSSPPQIDGYTF; CDR3 DNA: TGCGCCAGCAGCTCCCCGCCCCAGATAGATGGCTACACCTTC
V gene: TRBV29-1; clone size: -; J gene: TRBJ2-5; D gene: TRBD2; CDR3 protein: CSAGGGLRETQYF; CDR3 DNA: TGCAGCGCGGGCGGGGGGCTGAGGGAGACCCAGTACTTC
V gene: TRBV27; clone size: -; J gene: TRBJ1-2; D gene: TRBD1; CDR3 protein: CASSTYGTGGRSYTF; CDR3 DNA: TGTGCCAGCAGTACCTATGGTACAGGGGGACGGAGCTACACCTTC
V gene: TRBV15; clone size: once; J gene: TRBJ1-2; D gene: -; CDR3 protein: CATSRDLVPGDYGYTF; CDR3 DNA: TGTGCCACCAGCAGAGATTTGGTTCCGGGGGACTATGGCTACACCTTC
V gene: TRBV19; clone size: -; J gene: TRBJ2-7; D gene: TRBD2; CDR3 protein: CASSLTSGNEQYF; CDR3 DNA: TGTGCCAGTAGTCTTACTAGCGGGAACGAGCAGTACTTC
V gene: TRBV7-9; clone size: -; J gene: TRBJ2-7; D gene: TRBD1; CDR3 protein: CASSLVRFGDRGSYEQYF; CDR3 DNA: TGTGCCAGCAGCTTAGTAAGGTTCGGAGACAGGGGGTCCTACGAGCAGTACTTC
V gene: TRBV7-2; clone size: -; J gene: TRBJ2-3; D gene: -; CDR3 protein: CASSLQGPSTDTQYF; CDR3 DNA: TGTGCCAGCAGCTTACAGGGGCCCTCCACAGATACGCAGTATTTT
V gene: TRBV6-5; clone size: -; J gene: TRBJ1-1; D gene: TRBD1; CDR3 protein: CASRRQGHNTEAFF; CDR3 DNA: TGTGCCAGCAGGCGACAGGGGCACAACACTGAAGCTTTCTTT
V gene: TRBV5-1; clone size: -; J gene: TRBJ2-1; D gene: TRBD2; CDR3 protein: CASSRAGLGYNEQFF; CDR3 DNA: TGCGCCAGCAGCCGGGCGGGACTAGGGTACAATGAGCAGTTCTTC
V gene: TRBV6-5; clone size: -; J gene: TRBJ1-5; D gene: TRBD1; CDR3 protein: CASSPGTGNQPQHF; CDR3 DNA: TGTGCCAGCAGCCCGGGGACAGGGAACCAGCCCCAGCATTTT
V gene: TRBV11-2; clone size: -; J gene: TRBJ1-1; D gene: -; CDR3 protein: CASSLEQLLEAFF; CDR3 DNA: TGTGCCAGCAGCTTAGAACAGCTTCTTGAAGCTTTCTTT
V gene: TRBV19; clone size: few; J gene: TRBJ1-5; D gene: -; CDR3 protein: CASSTVTNQPQHF; CDR3 DNA: TGTGCCAGTAGTACTGTCACTAACCAGCCCCAGCATTTT
V gene: TRBV7-9; clone size: -; J gene: TRBJ1-4; D gene: -; CDR3 protein: CASSPGIGNEKLFF; CDR3 DNA: TGTGCCAGCAGCCCGGGGATCGGTAATGAAAAACTGTTTTTT
V gene: TRBV19; clone size: -; J gene: TRBJ2-7; D gene: TRBD1; CDR3 protein: CASRYRDSGSYEQYF; CDR3 DNA: TGTGCCAGTAGATACCGGGACAGCGGATCCTACGAGCAGTACTTC
V gene: TRBV9; clone size: -; J gene: TRBJ2-5; D gene: TRBD2; CDR3 protein: CASSVRTSGGAHEETQYF; CDR3 DNA: TGTGCCAGCAGCGTAAGGACTAGCGGGGGGGCCCACGAGGAGACCCAGTACTTC
V gene: TRBV29-1; clone size: -; J gene: TRBJ1-1; D gene: -; CDR3 protein: CSVEGIRTEAFF; CDR3 DNA: TGCAGCGTTGAGGGAATACGCACTGAAGCTTTCTTT
V gene: TRBV7-7; clone size: -; J gene: TRBJ2-1; D gene: TRBD2; CDR3 protein: CASSSTSGGAYEQFF; CDR3 DNA: TGTGCTAGCAGCTCCACTAGCGGGGGGGCCTATGAGCAGTTCTTC
V gene: TRBV7-2; clone size: -; J gene: TRBJ2-7; D gene: TRBD2; CDR3 protein: CASSQWTSGDYEQYF; CDR3 DNA: TGTGCCAGCAGCCAATGGACTAGCGGGGACTACGAGCAGTACTTC
V gene: TRBV9; clone size: -; J gene: TRBJ1-2; D gene: TRBD1; CDR3 protein: CASSGGGISYGYTF; CDR3 DNA: TGTGCCAGCAGCGGAGGGGGCATATCCTATGGCTACACCTTC
V gene: TRBV18; clone size: -; J gene: TRBJ2-7; D gene: TRBD2; CDR3 protein: CASSRKAGPSYEQYF; CDR3 DNA: TGTGCCAGCTCACGTAAAGCGGGGCCCTCCTACGAGCAGTACTTC
V gene: TRBV7-9; clone size: -; J gene: TRBJ1-1; D gene: -; CDR3 protein: CASSLEPGNTEAFF; CDR3 DNA: TGTGCCAGCAGCTTAGAGCCAGGGAACACTGAAGCTTTCTTT
V gene: TRBV11-2; clone size: -; J gene: TRBJ2-1; D gene: TRBD2; CDR3 protein: CASRARGEQFF; CDR3 DNA: TGTGCCAGCAGAGCGCGGGGGGAGCAGTTCTTC
V gene: TRBV19; clone size: -; J gene: TRBJ1-4; D gene: -; CDR3 protein: CASSIAGRKGRLFF; CDR3 DNA: TGTGCCAGTAGTATAGCAGGTCGCAAGGGGAGACTGTTTTTT
V gene: TRBV10-3; clone size: -; J gene: TRBJ2-7; D gene: -; CDR3 protein: CAISSTDEQYF; CDR3 DNA: TGTGCCATCAGTTCTACGGACGAGCAGTACTTC
V gene: TRBV9; clone size: -; J gene: TRBJ2-7; D gene: -; CDR3 protein: CASSVANTASYEQYF; CDR3 DNA: TGTGCCAGCAGCGTAGCTAATACAGCGTCCTACGAGCAGTACTTC
V gene: TRBV4-3; clone size: -; J gene: TRBJ2-1; D gene: TRBD2; CDR3 protein: CASSQDTSGKYNEQFF; CDR3 DNA: TGCGCCAGCAGCCAAGACACTAGCGGTAAATACAATGAGCAGTTCTTC
V gene: TRBV19; clone size: -; J gene: TRBJ1-1; D gene: -; CDR3 protein: CASSIEGGNEAFF; CDR3 DNA: TGTGCCAGTAGTATAGAGGGGGGGAATGAAGCTTTCTTT
V gene: TRBV30; clone size: once; J gene: TRBJ1-2; D gene: -; CDR3 protein: CAWSVNYGYTF; CDR3 DNA: TGTGCCTGGAGTGTAAACTATGGCTACACCTTC
V gene: TRBV6-5; clone size: -; J gene: TRBJ1-2; D gene: -; CDR3 protein: CASSYNGQYVTF; CDR3 DNA: TGTGCCAGCAGTTACAACGGACAGTATGTTACCTTC
V gene: TRBV29-1; clone size: many; J gene: TRBJ1-1; D gene: TRBD1; CDR3 protein: CSVFRQGIEAFF; CDR3 DNA: TGCAGCGTTTTTCGACAGGGGATTGAAGCTTTCTTT
V gene: TRBV10-2; clone size: -; J gene: TRBJ2-2; D gene: -; CDR3 protein: CASSFWVGTGELFF; CDR3 DNA: TGCGCCAGCAGTTTCTGGGTTGGCACCGGGGAGCTGTTTTTT
V gene: TRBV6-1; clone size: -; J gene: TRBJ2-3; D gene: -; CDR3 protein: CASSEMAGSSTDTQYF; CDR3 DNA: TGTGCCAGCAGTGAAATGGCGGGATCTAGCACAGATACGCAGTATTTT
V gene: TRBV19; clone size: -; J gene: TRBJ2-2; D gene: TRBD2; CDR3 protein: CATRQSGSYTGELFF; CDR3 DNA: TGTGCCACTCGGCAAAGCGGGAGCTACACCGGGGAGCTGTTTTTT
V gene: TRBV11-3; clone size: -; J gene: TRBJ2-2; D gene: -; CDR3 protein: CASSPKPGAATGELFF; CDR3 DNA: TGTGCCAGCAGCCCAAAGCCAGGGGCGGCCACCGGGGAGCTGTTTTTT
V gene: TRBV19; clone size: -; J gene: TRBJ1-3; D gene: TRBD1; CDR3 protein: CATTGVSGNTIYF; CDR3 DNA: TGTGCCACGACAGGGGTCTCTGGAAACACCATATATTTT
V gene: TRBV28; clone size: -; J gene: TRBJ2-2; D gene: -; CDR3 protein: CASRTSGANTGELFF; CDR3 DNA: TGTGCCAGCAGGACTTCGGGGGCGAACACCGGGGAGCTGTTTTTT
V gene: TRBV9; clone size: -; J gene: TRBJ2-5; D gene: -; CDR3 protein: CASSVGEGETQYF; CDR3 DNA: TGTGCCAGCAGCGTAGGAGAGGGGGAGACCCAGTACTTC
V gene: TRBV11-3; clone size: -; J gene: TRBJ1-2; D gene: TRBD1; CDR3 protein: CASSSRTGQQIPVF; CDR3 DNA: TGTGCCAGCAGCTCTCGGACAGGCCAACAAATCCCCGTATTC
V gene: TRBV7-3; clone size: -; J gene: TRBJ2-3; D gene: -; CDR3 protein: CASALAQDTQYF; CDR3 DNA: TGTGCCAGCGCACTCGCGCAAGATACGCAGTATTTT
V gene: TRBV5-1; clone size: -; J gene: TRBJ2-5; D gene: -; CDR3 protein: CASSLAQGPQETQYF; CDR3 DNA: TGCGCCAGCAGCTTGGCCCAAGGGCCCCAAGAGACCCAGTACTTC
V gene: TRBV6-5; clone size: -; J gene: TRBJ1-5; D gene: -; CDR3 protein: CASSKTQGGQPQHF; CDR3 DNA: TGTGCCAGCAGCAAAACACAGGGAGGTCAGCCCCAGCATTTT
V gene: TRBV7-6; clone size: -; J gene: TRBJ1-2; D gene: TRBD1; CDR3 protein: CASSSGTGYHGYTF; CDR3 DNA: TGTGCCAGCAGCTCAGGGACAGGGTATCATGGCTACACCTTC
V gene: TRBV19; clone size: -; J gene: TRBJ1-4; D gene: -; CDR3 protein: CASSSPGGPTLEEKLFF; CDR3 DNA: TGTGCCAGTAGTAGCCCCGGGGGGCCCACCCTAGAGGAAAAACTGTTTTTT
V gene: TRBV5-6; clone size: -; J gene: TRBJ2-1; D gene: TRBD2; CDR3 protein: CASSLAVAGADYNEQFF; CDR3 DNA: TGTGCCAGCAGCTTGGCAGTAGCGGGGGCCGACTACAATGAGCAGTTCTTC
V gene: TRBV4-3; clone size: -; J gene: TRBJ1-1; D gene: -; CDR3 protein: CASSQDTLQENTEAFF; CDR3 DNA: TGCGCCAGCAGCCAAGATACTTTACAGGAGAACACTGAAGCTTTCTTT
V gene: TRBV19; clone size: -; J gene: TRBJ1-2; D gene: TRBD1; CDR3 protein: CASRTGQWDGYTF; CDR3 DNA: TGTGCCTCCCGGACAGGGCAGTGGGATGGCTACACCTTC
V gene: TRBV19; clone size: many; J gene: TRBJ1-5; D gene: -; CDR3 protein: CASSKGSNQPQHF; CDR3 DNA: TGTGCCAGTAGTAAAGGAAGCAATCAGCCCCAGCATTTT
V gene: TRBV5-1; clone size: -; J gene: TRBJ2-1; D gene: -; CDR3 protein: CASRQAALNNEQFF; CDR3 DNA: TGCGCCAGCCGACAGGCAGCACTAAACAATGAGCAGTTCTTC
V gene: TRBV4-2; clone size: -; J gene: TRBJ2-3; D gene: -; CDR3 protein: CASSQGRGRSDTQYF; CDR3 DNA: TGTGCCAGCAGCCAAGGCCGGGGCCGGTCGGATACGCAGTATTTT
V gene: TRBV5-1; clone size: -; J gene: TRBJ2-3; D gene: -; CDR3 protein: CASSSELVSTDTQYF; CDR3 DNA: TGCGCCAGCAGCTCCGAACTAGTTTCGACAGATACGCAGTATTTT